Each of the 12 T cell receptor beta chains below was sequenced from the same sample in a study of blood T cell repertoires in COVID-19. The method was immunoSEQ multiplex PCR; TCRdb's version includes in-frame clones alone and lacks a portion of them. The profile covers hundreds of thousands of clones, with approximately 80% appearing a single time and approximately 3.6% taken by the ten largest. Sequencing was performed on PBMCs or T cells enriched from blood (not recorded which). The receptors originated from a woman aged 60-75 years who had recovered from COVID-19.

The chain carries TRBV5-4 and TRBJ2-1, with 8 bases fitting TRBD1. The CDR3 is 15 residues long. Germline CDR1 is SGHNT and CDR2 is YYREEE (reference sequence). With 3 bases clipped from V and 4 bases from J, the junction kept 6 bases outside the gene matches. The CDR3 DNA reads TGTGCCAGCAGCTCGACAGGGGTGGGGTACAATGAGCAGTTCTTC. Its translation: CASSSTGVGYNEQFF.

This clone appeared once. The chain employs TRBV4-1 and TRBJ1-1, with no clear D. Trimming stripped 0 bases from V and 4 bases from J, with 12 bases between. Germline V gene lookup returns CDR1 MGHRA and CDR2 YSYEKL. The CDR3 extends over 15 amino acids. In nucleotides, the CDR3 is TGCGCCAGCAGCCAAGAGTTCGCGGCGCGCACTGAAGCTTTCTTT. Translating gives CASSQEFAARTEAFF.

The V and J genes are TRBV10-3 and TRBJ1-3; D is ambiguous. The germline CDR1 and CDR2 sequences are ENHRY and SYGVKD. Trimming took off 7 bases at V and 0 bases at J, with 7 bases between the two ends. The CDR3 is 13 amino acids. CDR3 DNA sequence: TGTGCCATCACGACAAACTCTGGAAACACCATATATTTT. This translates into CAITTNSGNTIYF.

The V and J genes are TRBV5-1 and TRBJ2-7; tentative D call: TRBD1 (6 bases). Per germline, CDR1 SGHRS and CDR2 YFSETQ. V lost 4 bases, J lost 2 bases, and 10 bases lay in between. The CDR3 runs to 13 residues. CDR3 sequence reads: CASSPGEAYEQYF. The CDR3 DNA is TGCGCCAGCAGCCCAGGGGAAGCCTACGAGCAGTACTTC.

The gene calls are TRBV5-1 and TRBJ2-7, with a weak D call TRBD1 (6 bases). Germline values: CDR1 SGHRS, CDR2 YFSETQ. This CDR3 is 16 amino acids long. Trimming stripped 4 bases from V and 3 bases from J, with 20 bases between. The CDR3 DNA sequence: TGCGCCAGCAGCCGAGTAGGGGGAGCTGGGATCTACGAGCAGTACTTC. It specifies CASSRVGGAGIYEQYF.

This chain joins TRBV6-5 and TRBJ1-5; D gene unclear. The CDR3 is made up of 12 amino acids. Trimming removed 6 bases at V and 1 base at J, with 4 bases between. Per germline, CDR1 MNHEY and CDR2 SVGAGI. The chain's CDR3 is CASSESNQPQHF. DNA of the CDR3: TGTGCCAGCAGCGAGAGCAATCAGCCCCAGCATTTT.

This chain joins TRBV3-1 (or the pseudogene TRBV3-2) and TRBJ2-5; tentative D call: TRBD2 (5 bases). The germline V gene encodes CDR1 LGHDT and CDR2 YNNKEL (reference sequence). V dropped 8 bases and J dropped 5 bases, with 21 bases sitting between them. There are 15 residues in the CDR3. Here the CDR3 DNA reads TGTGCCAGCGCACCGGGGAGAGTTTCGGGGGAGACCCAGTACTTC. This sequence encodes CASAPGRVSGETQYF.

This sequence joins TRBV5-1 and TRBJ1-1; D unresolved. CDR1 and CDR2 (germline): SGHRS, YFSETQ. There are 14 residues in the CDR3. Trimming cost V 4 bases and J 5 bases, with 15 bases left between them. The CDR3 here is CASSPLGRGTEAFF. CDR3 sequence (DNA): TGCGCCAGCAGCCCCTTAGGGCGCGGGACTGAAGCTTTCTTT.

This clone appeared a few times. The V and J genes are TRBV10-1 and TRBJ2-1; 9 positions match TRBD2. V gave up 7 bases and J gave up 13 bases; unmatched junction bases: 17. CDR3 length: 15 amino acids. Germline-derived CDR1 and CDR2 are WNHNN and SYGVQD (reference sequence). CDR3 in DNA: TGCGCCAGCACCCCCTCGGCTAGCGGGGCTAATGGACAGTTCTTC. Protein sequence: CASTPSASGANGQFF.

This chain links TRBV5-6 with TRBJ2-4; possibly TRBD2 for D (5 bases). The CDR3 loop spans 15 amino acids. Germline assignment: CDR1 SGHDT and CDR2 YYEEEE. The ends were cut back, 0 bases at V and 3 bases at J, with 10 bases in the middle. Here the CDR3 DNA reads TGTGCCAGCAGCTTGGTACAAAGCGGCAAAAACATTCAGTACTTC. This sequence encodes CASSLVQSGKNIQYF. The full variable domain, in which reference TRBV5-6 and TRBJ2-4 provide the parts outside the CDR3, is DAGVTQSPTHLIKTRGQQVTLRCSPKSGHDTVSWYQQALGQGPQFIFQYYEEEERQRGNFPDRFSGHQFPNYSSELNVNALLLGDSALYLCASSLVQSGKNIQYFGAGTRLSVL.

The chain uses TRBV4-3 and TRBJ2-1; D may be TRBD1 (6 bases). The CDR3 extends over 14 amino acids. V dropped 0 bases and J dropped 12 bases, with 15 bases sitting between them. The germline gives CDR1 LGHNA, CDR2 YSLEER. In nucleotides, the CDR3 is TGCGCCAGCAGCCAAGATGCCGGCCAGGGGACGCAGTTCTTC. Its translation is CASSQDAGQGTQFF.

The J gene is TRBJ1-4, the V gene TRBV6-6; D may be TRBD1 (5 bases). Germline values: CDR1 MNHNY, CDR2 SVGAGI (reference sequence). CDR3 size: 18 residues. Deletions cut 7 bases from V and 8 bases from J, with 29 bases between. The CDR3 DNA reads TGTGCCAGCACTCGGGGTAAAATTGGGACTCTTCATAAGGAAAAACTGTTTTTT. Its translation: CASTRGKIGTLHKEKLFF.